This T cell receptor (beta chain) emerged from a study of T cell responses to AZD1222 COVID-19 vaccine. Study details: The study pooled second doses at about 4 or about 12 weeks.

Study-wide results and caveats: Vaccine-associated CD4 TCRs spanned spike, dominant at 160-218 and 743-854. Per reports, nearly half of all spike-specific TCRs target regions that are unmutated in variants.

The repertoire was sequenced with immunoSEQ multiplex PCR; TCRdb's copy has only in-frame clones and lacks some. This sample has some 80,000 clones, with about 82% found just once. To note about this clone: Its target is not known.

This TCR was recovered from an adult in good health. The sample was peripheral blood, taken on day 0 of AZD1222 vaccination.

This CDR3 is CASSILFGRGPPEAFF. Written as DNA, the CDR3 is TGTGCCAGTAGTATACTTTTTGGCAGGGGCCCCCCTGAAGCTTTCTTT. The chain links TRBV19 to TRBJ1-1; D might be TRBD1 (6 bases). The V and J ends lost 2 bases and 6 bases respectively, with 19 bases between them. The CDR3 sequence is 16 residues long. Germline V gene data show CDR1 as LNHDA and CDR2 as SQIVND (reference sequence).